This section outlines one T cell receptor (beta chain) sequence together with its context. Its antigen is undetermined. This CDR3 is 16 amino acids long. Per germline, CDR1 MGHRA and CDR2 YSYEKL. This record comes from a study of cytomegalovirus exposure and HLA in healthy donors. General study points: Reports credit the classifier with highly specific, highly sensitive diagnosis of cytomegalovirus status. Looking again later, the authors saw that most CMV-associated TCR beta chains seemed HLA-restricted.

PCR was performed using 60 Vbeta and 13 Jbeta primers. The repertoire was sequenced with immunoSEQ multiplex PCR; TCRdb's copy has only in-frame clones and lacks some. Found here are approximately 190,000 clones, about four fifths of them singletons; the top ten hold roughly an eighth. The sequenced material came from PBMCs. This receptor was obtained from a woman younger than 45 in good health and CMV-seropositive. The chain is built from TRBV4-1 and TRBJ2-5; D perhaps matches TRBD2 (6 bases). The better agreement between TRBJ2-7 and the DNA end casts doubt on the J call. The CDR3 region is CASSQEGLGTGDEQYF. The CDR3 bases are TGCGCCAGCAGCCAAGAGGGCCTCGGGACTGGAGACGAGCAGTACTTC.